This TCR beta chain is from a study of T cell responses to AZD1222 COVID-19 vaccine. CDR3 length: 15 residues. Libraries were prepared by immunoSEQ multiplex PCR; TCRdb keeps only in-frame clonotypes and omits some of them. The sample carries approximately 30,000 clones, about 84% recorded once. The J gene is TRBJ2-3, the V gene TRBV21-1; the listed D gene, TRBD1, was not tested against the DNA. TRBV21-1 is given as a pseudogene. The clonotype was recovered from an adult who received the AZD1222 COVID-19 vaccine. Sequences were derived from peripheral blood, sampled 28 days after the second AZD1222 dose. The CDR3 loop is CASSNRQGRTDTQYF. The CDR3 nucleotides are TGTGCCAGCAGCAATAGACAGGGCCGCACAGATACGCAGTATTTT.